The 12 T cell receptor beta chains in this list originate from one sample, sequenced in a study of blood T cell repertoires in COVID-19. This table comes from immunoSEQ multiplex PCR, and its TCRdb copy is limited to in-frame clones, with some not included. The repertoire has around 250,000 clones, approximately 84% of them found once; the top ten carry 15% to 18%. The sequenced sample consisted of PBMCs or T cells enriched from blood (not recorded which). Receptors originate from a man between 18 and 29 years old who had recovered from COVID-19.

The chain has TRBV9 and TRBJ2-3; the D gene is possibly TRBD2 (5 bases). Per germline, CDR1 SGDLS and CDR2 YYNGEE. This CDR3 contains 16 residues. V was cut by 2 bases and J by 1 base, with 14 bases left in between. The CDR3 here is CASSVGVMIGTDTQYF. DNA of the CDR3: TGTGCCAGCAGCGTGGGAGTAATGATTGGCACAGATACGCAGTATTTT.

This clone was detected many times. The CDR3 protein is CAIRGGIQETQYF. The CDR3 bases are TGTGCCATCAGGGGGGGGATCCAAGAGACCCAGTACTTC. The chain has TRBV10-3 and TRBJ2-5; TRBD2 matches 7 bases. This CDR3 region has 13 residues. CDR1 and CDR2 from the germline V gene are ENHRY and SYGVKD. The V and J ends lost 6 bases and 1 base, in that order; junction bases with no gene match: 2.

This clone appeared a few times. This chain joins TRBV7-9 and TRBJ1-2; tentative D call: TRBD1 (6 bases). This CDR3 is built from 15 residues. CDR1 is SEHNR and CDR2 is FQNEAQ in the germline V gene (reference sequence). Trimming left V 8 bases short and J 8 bases short, with 24 bases between. CDR3 residues: CASDTQSGAPQGYTF. The CDR3 DNA reads TGTGCCAGCGACACGCAGTCAGGGGCCCCTCAAGGCTACACCTTC.

The chain carries TRBV13 and TRBJ2-7; D gene uncertain. V lost 5 bases to trimming and J lost 2 bases, with 10 bases between them. Germline V gives CDR1 PRHDT, CDR2 FYEKMQ (reference sequence). The CDR3 sequence is 13 residues long. CDR3 sequence (DNA): TGTGCCAGCAGCCGCCAGGCTACCTACGAGCAGTACTTC. Its translation: CASSRQATYEQYF.

The J gene is TRBJ2-7, the V gene TRBV7-3; the match to TRBD2 covers 9 bases. V lost 5 bases to trimming and J lost 0 bases; unmatched junction nucleotides: 2. CDR1 SGHTA and CDR2 FQGTGA come from the germline V gene. This CDR3 is 14 amino acids long. CDR3 loop: CASSPLAGSYEQYF. DNA of the CDR3: TGTGCCAGCAGCCCACTAGCGGGCTCCTACGAGCAGTACTTC.

The chain couples TRBV2 to TRBJ1-6, with a possible D match to TRBD1 (6 bases). The ends were cut back, 1 base at V and 8 bases at J, with 15 bases in the middle. Germline CDR1 reads SNHLY; CDR2 reads FYNNEI. CDR3 length equals 16 residues. The CDR3 loop is CASSEGGAGVDSPLHF. The CDR3, as DNA: TGTGCCAGCAGTGAAGGAGGGGCAGGGGTTGATTCACCCCTCCACTTT.

The rearrangement joins TRBV5-1 to TRBJ2-3; TRBD1 might be the D (6 bases). This CDR3 contains 14 residues. Trimming stripped 0 bases from V and 3 bases from J, with 8 bases between. Germline loops: CDR1 SGHRS, CDR2 YFSETQ. In nucleotides, the CDR3 is TGCGCCAGCAGCTTGGACAGGGAAACAGATACGCAGTATTTT. This translates into CASSLDRETDTQYF.

This rearrangement joins TRBV7-9 to TRBJ1-2, with 9 bases matching TRBD1. V shed 2 bases, J shed 1 base, and the junction held 8 bases outside the gene matches. The CDR3 spans 17 residues. Germline CDR1 reads SEHNR; CDR2 reads FQNEAQ (reference sequence). The CDR3 protein is CASSLSYRGLNNYGYTF. The CDR3 DNA is TGTGCCAGCAGCTTAAGCTACAGGGGGCTCAATAACTATGGCTACACCTTC.

The chain couples TRBV3-1 (or the pseudogene TRBV3-2) to TRBJ1-5; 7 bases are shared with TRBD1. Germline CDR1 and CDR2: LGHDT and YNNKEL (reference sequence). J gave up 7 bases and V 3 bases, and 6 bases lay outside the gene matches. This CDR3 contains 14 residues. The CDR3 nucleotides are TGTGCCAGCAGCCATAGACAGGGAGTCCAGCCCCAGCATTTT. It translates to CASSHRQGVQPQHF.

This clone was observed once. The J gene is TRBJ2-1, the V gene TRBV5-8; the match to TRBD2 covers 11 bases. Germline assignment: CDR1 SGHTS and CDR2 YDEGEE. After removal of 2 bases from V and 3 bases from J, the junction contained 7 bases not matched to a gene. The CDR3 sequence is 17 residues long. The CDR3 DNA is TGTGCCAGCAGCTTTAAGGCTAGCGGGAGGCGCTACAATGAGCAGTTCTTC. As protein: CASSFKASGRRYNEQFF.

This clone has only one observation. This sequence joins TRBV28 and TRBJ2-7; 10 bases align to TRBD2. V dropped 5 bases and J dropped 1; count of bases not matched to a gene: 5. This CDR3 comprises 15 residues. CDR1 and CDR2 from the germline V gene are MDHEN and SYDVKM. The CDR3 sequence: CASSPSGSDSYEQYF. CDR3 sequence (DNA): TGTGCCAGCAGTCCTAGCGGGAGCGATTCCTACGAGCAGTACTTC. The full variable domain, in which reference TRBV28 and TRBJ2-7 provide the parts outside the CDR3, is DVKVTQSSRYLVKRTGEKVFLECVQDMDHENMFWYRQDPGLGLRLIYFSYDVKMKEKGDIPEGYSVSREKKERFSLILESASTNQTSMYLCASSPSGSDSYEQYFGPGTRLTVT.

This clone was counted once. The rearrangement joins TRBV5-1 to TRBJ2-1, with 10 bases lining up with TRBD2. V lost 0 bases to trimming and J lost 10 bases; unmatched junction nucleotides: 10. Germline V gene data show CDR1 as SGHRS and CDR2 as YFSETQ. The CDR3 loop spans 16 amino acids. The CDR3 bases are TGCGCCAGCAGCTTGGTAGTGGGACTAGCGTCGGGAGAGCAGTTCTTC. Protein product: CASSLVVGLASGEQFF.